These 29 T cell receptor beta chains were all obtained from the same sample, sequenced in a study of T cell repertoires in cytomegalovirus infection. Their specific antigens are unknown. TCRdb reanalysed the reads using MiXCR and keeps one entry per CDR3 protein. The profile shows around 540,000 distinct CDR3 sequences, 25% to 35% of them singletons. This specimen consisted of cultured PBMCs, obtained from culture after CMV antigen stimulation. The receptors here all came from a human donor in good health (CMV status not recorded). Some clones in this sample may be carry-over from other donors' samples.

This clonotype was seen only once. The genes are TRBV6-1 and TRBJ1-1; the D gene is possibly TRBD1 (6 bases). This CDR3 spans 16 amino acids. Looked up from germline, CDR1 is MNHNS and CDR2 is SASEGT. Trimming took off 8 bases at V and 5 bases at J, with 24 bases between the two ends. The CDR3 DNA follows: TGTGCCAGCGACGAGGGGGGTGGCACCCTCTTAACTGAAGCTTTCTTT. Protein product: CASDEGGGTLLTEAFF.

V gene TRBV20-1 combines with J gene TRBJ1-1; tentative D call: TRBD1 (5 bases). Trimming pared 2 bases from V and 5 bases from J, leaving 12 bases between. CDR1 is DFQATT, CDR2 SNEGSKA, per germline (reference sequence). The CDR3 runs 13 residues. As DNA, the CDR3 is TGCAGTGCTAGATTCGGGGGAGGGACTGAAGCTTTCTTT. Amino acid sequence: CSARFGGGTEAFF.

The chain recombines TRBV4-2 with TRBJ1-1, with TRBD1 matching 7 bases. V shed 0 bases and J 5 bases; nucleotides not matched to a gene: 9. Germline-derived CDR1 and CDR2 are LGHNA and YNFKEQ. CDR3 size: 16 residues. The CDR3, as DNA: TGTGCCAGCAGCCAAGATACAACAGGGGTGGGAACTGAAGCTTTCTTT. This encodes CASSQDTTGVGTEAFF.

The genes are TRBV6-2 or TRBV6-3 and TRBJ2-2; TRBD2 is a possible D gene (6 bases). The V and J ends lost 2 bases and 3 bases respectively, with 7 bases between them. Germline-derived CDR1 and CDR2 are MNHEY and SVGEGT. The CDR3 is made up of 14 amino acids. The CDR3 loop reads CASSYAGHTGELFF. The CDR3 bases are TGTGCCAGCAGTTACGCGGGGCACACCGGGGAGCTGTTTTTT.

The rearrangement joins TRBV10-3 to TRBJ1-3, with D uncertain. Germline CDR1 and CDR2: ENHRY and SYGVKD. The CDR3 has 16 amino acids. Trimming pared 2 bases from V and 1 base from J, leaving 12 bases between. The DNA for the CDR3 is TGTGCCATCAGTGAGGGAAGGGAGCTGTCTGGAAACACCATATATTTT. Its protein is CAISEGRELSGNTIYF.

The CDR3 spells CATSEGTLSSYEQYF. CDR3 DNA sequence: TGTGCCACCAGTGAGGGGACCTTAAGCTCCTACGAGCAGTACTTC. The chain is built from TRBV24-1 and TRBJ2-7; D might be TRBD1 or TRBD2, each matching 5 bases. Trimming took 4 bases from V and 0 from J, leaving 12 bases between them. CDR3 length equals 15 residues. Per the germline V gene, CDR1 is KGHDR and CDR2 is SFDVKD.

This clonotype was observed once. J is TRBJ2-3 and V is TRBV4-1, with D perhaps matching TRBD1 or TRBD2 (6 bases each). The CDR3 totals 18 residues. The V end was cut by 0 bases, the J end by 4 bases, with 20 bases between. Germline CDR1 MGHRA, CDR2 YSYEKL. CDR3 coding DNA: TGCGCCAGCAGCCAAGATTGGGGGCGGGACACAAGGGCAGATACGCAGTATTTT. As protein: CASSQDWGRDTRADTQYF.

This chain connects TRBV6-1 to TRBJ1-6; D is unclear. CDR1 MNHNS and CDR2 SASEGT come from the germline V gene. Trimming left V 8 bases short and J 9 bases short, with 8 bases between. The CDR3 covers 11 residues. The CDR3 spells CASQSASPLHF. The CDR3 bases are TGTGCCAGCCAGTCGGCTTCACCCCTCCACTTT.

The rearrangement links TRBV18 to TRBJ1-4; D gene uncertain. The CDR3 has 15 amino acids. V was clipped by 3 bases and J by 8 bases, with 16 bases between them. CDR1 is KGHSH and CDR2 is LQKENI in the germline V gene. DNA for the CDR3: TGTGCCAGCTCACCCTCGCGGACGGGAGAGGAAAAACTGTTTTTT. It translates to CASSPSRTGEEKLFF. Full variable domain (remainder filled in from reference TRBV18 and TRBJ1-4): NAGVMQNPRHLVRRRGQEARLRCSPMKGHSHVYWYRQLPEEGLKFMVYLQKENIIDESGMPKERFSAEFPKEGPSILRIQQVVRGDSAAYFCASSPSRTGEEKLFFGSGTQLSVL.

The J gene is TRBJ2-2, the V gene TRBV5-4, with D tentatively TRBD2 (5 bases). Trimming took 5 bases from V and 6 from J, leaving 14 bases between them. The V gene's germline CDR1 is SGHNT and CDR2 YYREEE (reference sequence). CDR3 length: 14 residues. The CDR3 protein is CASRREVVAGELFF. CDR3 nucleotide sequence: TGTGCCAGCAGACGGGAAGTGGTCGCCGGGGAGCTGTTTTTT.

The chain carries TRBV20-1 and TRBJ1-3; perhaps TRBD1 as D (5 bases). CDR1 and CDR2 (germline): DFQATT, SNEGSKA (reference sequence). Trimming removed 5 bases at V and 3 bases at J, with 11 bases between. CDR3 length: 13 residues. The CDR3 region is CSAAQAHGNTIYF. The CDR3, as DNA: TGCAGTGCTGCACAGGCACATGGAAACACCATATATTTT.

This clonotype was observed a few times. The rearrangement links TRBV6-2 or TRBV6-3 to TRBJ2-1; TRBD2 aligns across 7 bases. With V trimmed by 0 bases and J by 3 bases, 5 bases remained unmatched. Germline-derived CDR1 and CDR2 are MNHEY and SVGEGT. The CDR3 runs to 16 residues. The CDR3 DNA is TGTGCCAGCAGTTACTCGAGCGGGAAGGTCTACAATGAGCAGTTCTTC. It encodes CASSYSSGKVYNEQFF.

This chain connects TRBV28 to TRBJ2-5, with D perhaps matching TRBD1 (6 bases). V was pared by 2 bases and J by 5 bases, with 15 bases between. Looked up from germline, CDR1 is MDHEN and CDR2 is SYDVKM. The CDR3 is 15 residues long. CDR3 nucleotide sequence: TGTGCCAGCAGTTTACCGACGGCTGGGGGCGAGACCCAGTACTTC. Encoded protein: CASSLPTAGGETQYF.

Here the CDR3 reads CVSGVTSGNTIYF. The CDR3 DNA sequence: TGTGTCTCCGGGGTGACGTCTGGAAACACCATATATTTT. The chain carries TRBV7-9 and TRBJ1-3, with D uncertain. CDR3 length equals 13 residues. Germline V gene sequence: CDR1 SEHNR, CDR2 FQNEAQ (reference sequence).

This clonotype was observed many times. This rearrangement joins TRBV7-2 to TRBJ2-7; D tentatively reads TRBD1 or TRBD2 (5 bases each). Trimming took off 1 base at V and 2 bases at J, with 12 bases between the two ends. CDR3 size: 15 residues. Germline loops: CDR1 SGHTA, CDR2 FQGNSA. The chain's CDR3 is CASSLEGTVPYEQYF. For the CDR3, the DNA is TGTGCCAGCAGCTTAGAAGGGACGGTCCCCTACGAGCAGTACTTC.

V gene TRBV7-3 combines with J gene TRBJ2-5; TRBD2 matches at 9 bases. CDR3 size: 15 residues. Germline loops: CDR1 SGHTA, CDR2 FQGTGA. V lost 4 bases and J lost 5; bases outside the gene matches: 8. The CDR3 coding sequence is TGTGCCAGCAGCTCGATTAGCGGGAGCGTTGAGACCCAGTACTTC. Translation gives CASSSISGSVETQYF.

V is TRBV28 and J is TRBJ1-5, with a weak D call TRBD1 (5 bases). The CDR3 has 14 amino acids. Looked up from germline, CDR1 is MDHEN and CDR2 is SYDVKM. V was cut by 3 bases and J by 5 bases, with 11 bases left in between. This chain's CDR3 is CASSLAQGHQPQHF. The CDR3 DNA reads as TGTGCCAGCAGTTTGGCTCAGGGCCATCAGCCCCAGCATTTT.

This chain connects TRBV25-1 to TRBJ2-7; 7 bases are shared with TRBD1. V lost 1 base and J lost 6; bases outside the gene matches: 15. CDR3 length: 17 residues. Germline CDR1 and CDR2: MGHDK and SYGVNS. The CDR3 region has the DNA TGTGCCAGCAGTGAATTAAGGGACAGCATCACACCTTTCGAGCAGTACTTC. This codes for CASSELRDSITPFEQYF.

The chain employs TRBV7-2 and TRBJ2-7, with a tentative D call TRBD1 (5 bases). The germline V gene encodes CDR1 SGHTA and CDR2 FQGNSA. V lost 3 bases to trimming and J lost 0 bases, with 6 bases between them. The CDR3 is 13 residues long. In DNA form, the CDR3 reads TGTGCCAGCAGCTTCGGACACTCCTACGAGCAGTACGTC. It translates to CASSFGHSYEQYV.

CDR3 in DNA: TGCAGTGGCGCGGGGACAGAAGCTTTCTTT. This translates into CSGAGTEAFF. The rearrangement joins TRBV20-1 to TRBJ1-1; the D gene is possibly TRBD1 (6 bases). The CDR3 runs 10 residues. The V and J ends lost 7 bases and 8 bases respectively, with 11 bases between them. Germline CDR1 DFQATT, CDR2 SNEGSKA (reference sequence).

The sample holds a few counts of this clonotype. The chain links TRBV7-2 to TRBJ1-3; D is ambiguous. V was shortened by 2 bases and J by 7 bases, with 9 bases between the two germline ends. This CDR3 has 13 residues. The germline gives CDR1 SGHTA, CDR2 FQGNSA. Here the CDR3 DNA reads TGTGCCAGCAGCTTAACGATCGAGAACACCATATATTTT. Protein: CASSLTIENTIYF. Full variable domain (missing parts from reference TRBV7-2 and TRBJ1-3): GAGVSQSPSNKVTEKGKDVELRCDPISGHTALYWYRQSLGQGLEFLIYFQGNSAPDKSGLPSDRFSAERTGGSVSTLTIQRTQQEDSAVYLCASSLTIENTIYFGEGSWLTVV.

In this sample, this clonotype turned up once. CDR3 in amino acids: CASSEGTGPHFYGYTF. The CDR3 DNA reads TGTGCCAGCTCCGAGGGGACAGGCCCACATTTCTATGGCTACACCTTC. The chain couples TRBV28 to TRBJ1-2; 8 bases are a match to TRBD1. The CDR3 contains 16 residues. J was trimmed by 4 bases and V by 8 bases; bases with no gene match: 15. The germline CDR1 and CDR2 sequences are MDHEN and SYDVKM.

J is TRBJ1-1 and V is TRBV19, with D unclear. The CDR3 covers 16 residues. Germline CDR1 and CDR2: LNHDA and SQIVND (reference sequence). V lost 2 bases, J lost 1 base, and 14 bases lay in between. CDR3 in amino acids: CASSINTAATNTEAFF. CDR3 DNA: TGTGCCAGTAGTATAAATACAGCCGCAACGAACACTGAAGCTTTCTTT.

This clonotype was picked up many times. V and J are TRBV7-2 and TRBJ2-7, with D perhaps TRBD1 (6 bases). V shed 2 bases and J shed 0 bases, with 11 bases lying between them. Germline CDR1 reads SGHTA; CDR2 reads FQGNSA. The CDR3 runs 15 residues. The CDR3 protein is CASSLLGGDSYEQYF. CDR3 sequence (DNA): TGTGCCAGCAGCTTATTAGGGGGAGACTCCTACGAGCAGTACTTC.

This clonotype came up a few times. The genes are TRBV4-1 and TRBJ1-2; tentative D call: TRBD1 (6 bases). Germline assignment: CDR1 MGHRA and CDR2 YSYEKL. With 2 bases removed from V and 0 bases from J, the gap between germline ends came to 16 bases. The CDR3 sequence is 17 residues long. The DNA for the CDR3 is TGCGCCAGCAGCCAACCCAACCCGACAGGAGCTAACTATGGCTACACCTTC. It specifies CASSQPNPTGANYGYTF.

This chain joins TRBV11-3 and TRBJ2-2; 10 bases match TRBD2. Germline V gene data show CDR1 as SGHNT and CDR2 as YENEEA. The CDR3 is 13 amino acids. Trimming cost V 4 bases and J 9 bases; bases outside gene matches: 2. CDR3 loop: CASSSGLARELFF. The CDR3 DNA reads as TGTGCCAGCAGCTCGGGACTAGCGCGGGAGCTGTTTTTT.

This clonotype showed up just a few times. V is TRBV24-1 and J is TRBJ1-2, with unresolved D. Germline V gene data show CDR1 as KGHDR and CDR2 as SFDVKD. V lost 3 bases, J lost 6 bases, and 10 bases lay in between. The CDR3 is 13 residues long. In DNA, the CDR3 is TGTGCCACCAGTGATCCAGAGCTTCATGGCTACACCTTC. Translated, it gives CATSDPELHGYTF.

Only a few counts were recorded for this clonotype. The genes are TRBV7-8 and TRBJ1-2; D not resolved. Germline V CDR1 and CDR2: SGHVS, FQNEAQ. V was clipped by 2 bases and J by 6 bases, with 10 bases between them. The CDR3 is 13 residues long. The CDR3 DNA follows: TGTGCCAGCAGCTTATTTCGGGGTGATGGCTACACCTTC. Protein sequence: CASSLFRGDGYTF.

This clonotype was counted between two and nine times. The CDR3 loop is CASSVGQRALGEQYF. CDR3 sequence (DNA): TGTGCCAGCAGCGTCGGGCAACGAGCTTTAGGGGAGCAGTACTTC. The chain links TRBV4-2 to TRBJ2-7; D is undetermined. This CDR3 contains 15 residues. Looked up from germline, CDR1 is LGHNA and CDR2 is YNFKEQ. The V gene lost 5 bases and the J gene lost 7 bases, with 21 bases spanning the gap.